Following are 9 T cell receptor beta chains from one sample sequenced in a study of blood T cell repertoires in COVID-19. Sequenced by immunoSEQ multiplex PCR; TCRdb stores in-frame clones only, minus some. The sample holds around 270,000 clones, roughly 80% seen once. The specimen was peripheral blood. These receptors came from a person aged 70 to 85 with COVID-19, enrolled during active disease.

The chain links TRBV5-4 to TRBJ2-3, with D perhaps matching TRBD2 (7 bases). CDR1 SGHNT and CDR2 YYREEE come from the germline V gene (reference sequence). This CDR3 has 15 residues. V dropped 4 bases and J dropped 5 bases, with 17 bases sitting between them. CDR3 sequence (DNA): TGTGCCAGCAGCCCCTCGGGGGGCCGTGTAGATACGCAGTATTTT. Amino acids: CASSPSGGRVDTQYF. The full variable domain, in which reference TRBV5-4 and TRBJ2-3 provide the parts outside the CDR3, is ETGVTQSPTHLIKTRGQQVTLRCSSQSGHNTVSWYQQALGQGPQFIFQYYREEENGRGNFPPRFSGLQFPNYSSELNVNALELDDSALYLCASSPSGGRVDTQYFGPGTRLTVL.

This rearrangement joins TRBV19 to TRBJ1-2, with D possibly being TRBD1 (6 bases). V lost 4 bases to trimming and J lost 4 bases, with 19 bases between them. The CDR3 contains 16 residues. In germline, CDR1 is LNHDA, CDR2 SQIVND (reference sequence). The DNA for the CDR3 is TGTGCCAGTAGTAATTCTTGGGGGGGGCTCGGCTATGGCTACACCTTC. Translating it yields CASSNSWGGLGYGYTF. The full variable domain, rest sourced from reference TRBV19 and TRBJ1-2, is DGGITQSPKYLFRKEGQNVTLSCEQNLNHDAMYWYRQDPGQGLRLIYYSQIVNDFQKGDIAEGYSVSREKKESFPLTVTSAQKNPTAFYLCASSNSWGGLGYGYTFGSGTRLTVV.

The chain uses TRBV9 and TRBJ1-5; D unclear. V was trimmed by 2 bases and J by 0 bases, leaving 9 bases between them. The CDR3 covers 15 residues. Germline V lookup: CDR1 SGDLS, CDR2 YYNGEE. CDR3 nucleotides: TGTGCCAGCAGCGTGGCACCAAATAGCAATCAGCCCCAGCATTTT. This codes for CASSVAPNSNQPQHF.

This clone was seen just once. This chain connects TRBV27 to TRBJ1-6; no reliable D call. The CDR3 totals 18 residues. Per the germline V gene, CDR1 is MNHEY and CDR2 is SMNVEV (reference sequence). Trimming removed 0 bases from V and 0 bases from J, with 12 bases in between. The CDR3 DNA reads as TGTGCCAGCAGTTTATCAGGCGGCTCCAGCTCCTATAATTCACCCCTCCACTTT. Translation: CASSLSGGSSSYNSPLHF.

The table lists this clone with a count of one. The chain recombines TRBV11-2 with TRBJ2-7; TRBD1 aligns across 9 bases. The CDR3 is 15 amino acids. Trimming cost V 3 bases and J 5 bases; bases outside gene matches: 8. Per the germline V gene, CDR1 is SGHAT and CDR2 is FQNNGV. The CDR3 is CASSLMTGGKHEQYF. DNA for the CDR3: TGTGCCAGCAGCTTGATGACAGGGGGAAAACACGAGCAGTACTTC.

The chain's CDR3 is CASSLSGTTISEAFF. The CDR3 DNA reads TGTGCCAGCAGTTTATCCGGGACAACGATATCTGAAGCTTTCTTT. The chain links TRBV28 to TRBJ1-1, with D possibly matching TRBD1 (6 bases). This CDR3 is 15 amino acids long. V was cut by 1 base and J by 6 bases, with 15 bases left in between. The germline CDR1 and CDR2 sequences are MDHEN and SYDVKM.

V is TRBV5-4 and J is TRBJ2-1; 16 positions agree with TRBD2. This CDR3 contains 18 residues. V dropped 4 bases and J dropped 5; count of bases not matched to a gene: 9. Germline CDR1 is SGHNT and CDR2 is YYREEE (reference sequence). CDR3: CASSEGLAGGPLNNEQFF. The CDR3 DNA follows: TGTGCCAGCAGCGAGGGACTAGCGGGGGGGCCGCTCAACAATGAGCAGTTCTTC.

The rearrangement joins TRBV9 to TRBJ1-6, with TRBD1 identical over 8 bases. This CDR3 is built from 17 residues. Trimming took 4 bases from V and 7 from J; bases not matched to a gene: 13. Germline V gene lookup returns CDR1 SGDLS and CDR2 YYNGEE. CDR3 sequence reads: CASSRTKTGTGNSPLHF. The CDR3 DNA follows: TGTGCCAGCAGCCGAACGAAGACCGGGACAGGCAATTCACCCCTCCACTTT.

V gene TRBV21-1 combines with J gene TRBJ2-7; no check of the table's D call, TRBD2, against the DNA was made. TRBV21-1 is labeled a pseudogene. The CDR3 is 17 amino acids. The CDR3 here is CASSKRGETSGGSEQYF. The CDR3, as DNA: TGTGCCAGCAGCAAAAGGGGAGAGACTAGCGGGGGGAGCGAGCAGTACTTC.